This is a list of T cell receptor beta chains from one sample in a study of T-cell memory formation after mild COVID-19. MiXCR, run by TCRdb on the 5' RACE reads, gives a single entry per CDR3 protein. The table has about 430,000 distinct CDR3 sequences, around 24% seen once. Sequenced: PBMCs or a T cell subset sorted from them (not recorded which). The receptors stem from an adult woman who had mild COVID-19 (a few samples of this study predate the infection). Cell type and time point are not known. The CDR3 runs from the conserved cysteine through the conserved F or W. Each record gives: CDR3 protein, CDR3 DNA, clone size, V gene, J gene, D gene. The D gene is left open where the match is weak. A row's size may be missing; if present it is once, few, many or a size class.

CDR3 protein: CASSNPTGLNTEAFF
CDR3 DNA: TGTGCCAGCAGCAATCCGACAGGATTGAACACTGAAGCTTTCTTT
clone size: few
V gene: TRBV7-9
J gene: TRBJ1-1
D gene: .

CDR3 protein: CASSDLARGGEQYF
CDR3 DNA: TGTGCCAGCAGTGACTTGGCCCGAGGGGGCGAGCAGTACTTC
clone size: .
V gene: TRBV2
J gene: TRBJ2-7
D gene: .

CDR3 protein: CAWRRTGEPQHF
CDR3 DNA: TGTGCCTGGAGGCGGACAGGGGAGCCCCAGCATTTT
clone size: .
V gene: TRBV30
J gene: TRBJ1-5
D gene: TRBD1

CDR3 protein: CASSQVLPQRETYEQYF
CDR3 DNA: TGTGCCAGCAGCCAAGTACTGCCCCAGCGGGAGACCTACGAGCAGTACTTC
clone size: .
V gene: TRBV4-2
J gene: TRBJ2-7
D gene: TRBD2

CDR3 protein: CSVGGTESSRNYGYTF
CDR3 DNA: TGCAGCGTAGGCGGGACGGAATCCTCTAGGAACTATGGCTACACCTTC
clone size: few
V gene: TRBV29-1
J gene: TRBJ1-2
D gene: .

CDR3 protein: CASSQEASPLHF
CDR3 DNA: TGCGCCAGCAGCCAAGAGGCATCCCCCCTCCACTTT
clone size: .
V gene: TRBV4-1
J gene: TRBJ1-6
D gene: .

CDR3 protein: CSASPQPSSYEQYF
CDR3 DNA: TGCAGTGCTAGTCCACAGCCTTCTTCTTACGAGCAGTACTTC
clone size: many
V gene: TRBV20-1
J gene: TRBJ2-7
D gene: .

CDR3 protein: CASSKQGNEQFF
CDR3 DNA: TGCGCCAGCAGCAAACAGGGTAATGAGCAGTTCTTC
clone size: .
V gene: TRBV5-1
J gene: TRBJ2-1
D gene: .

CDR3 protein: CASSLPNLRRNTGELFF
CDR3 DNA: TGTGCCAGCAGCCTCCCCAATTTAAGGAGGAACACCGGGGAGCTGTTTTTT
clone size: .
V gene: TRBV3-1
J gene: TRBJ2-2
D gene: .

CDR3 protein: CASSVWGDKTVDTQYF
CDR3 DNA: TGTGCCAGCAGCGTATGGGGGGACAAGACCGTCGATACGCAGTATTTT
clone size: .
V gene: TRBV9
J gene: TRBJ2-3
D gene: .

CDR3 protein: CASSPSTGIGQYF
CDR3 DNA: TGTGCCAGCAGCCCCTCTACAGGCATCGGGCAGTATTTT
clone size: .
V gene: TRBV7-2
J gene: TRBJ2-3
D gene: .

CDR3 protein: CSAHRAYEQYF
CDR3 DNA: TGCAGTGCTCACAGGGCCTACGAGCAGTACTTC
clone size: many
V gene: TRBV20-1
J gene: TRBJ2-7
D gene: .

CDR3 protein: CASSYSREGRETQYF
CDR3 DNA: TGTGCCAGCAGTTACTCGCGAGAGGGGCGAGAGACCCAGTACTTC
clone size: .
V gene: TRBV6-6
J gene: TRBJ2-5
D gene: .

CDR3 protein: CASRPDGTTGNEQYF
CDR3 DNA: TGCGCCAGCAGACCAGATGGAACGACAGGGAACGAGCAGTACTTC
clone size: .
V gene: TRBV5-1
J gene: TRBJ2-7
D gene: TRBD1

CDR3 protein: CASSQTEETQYF
CDR3 DNA: TGTGCCAGCAGCCAGACAGAAGAGACCCAGTACTTC
clone size: many
V gene: TRBV7-2
J gene: TRBJ2-5
D gene: .

CDR3 protein: CSARDEGLDTGELFF
CDR3 DNA: TGCAGTGCTAGAGATGAGGGATTGGACACCGGGGAGCTGTTTTTT
clone size: few
V gene: TRBV20-1
J gene: TRBJ2-2
D gene: .

CDR3 protein: CASSSSAGGGPDTQYF
CDR3 DNA: TGTGCCAGCAGTTCCTCAGCGGGAGGGGGACCGGATACGCAGTATTTT
clone size: few
V gene: TRBV12-3/TRBV12-4
J gene: TRBJ2-3
D gene: TRBD2

CDR3 protein: CASSPEGAYTDTQYF
CDR3 DNA: TGCGCCAGCAGCCCGGAGGGGGCCTACACAGATACGCAGTATTTT
clone size: .
V gene: TRBV5-1
J gene: TRBJ2-3
D gene: .

CDR3 protein: CASSRQGRTQETQYF
CDR3 DNA: TGTGCCAGCAGCCGACAGGGACGCACACAAGAGACCCAGTACTTC
clone size: .
V gene: TRBV6-2/TRBV6-3
J gene: TRBJ2-5
D gene: TRBD1

CDR3 protein: CASSPPVLRETQYF
CDR3 DNA: TGTGCCAGCTCACCACCTGTATTAAGGGAGACCCAGTACTTC
clone size: .
V gene: TRBV18
J gene: TRBJ2-5
D gene: .

CDR3 protein: CASSLSGGRSYEQYF
CDR3 DNA: TGTGCCAGCAGCTTAAGCGGGGGTCGATCCTACGAGCAGTACTTC
clone size: few
V gene: TRBV7-6
J gene: TRBJ2-7
D gene: TRBD2

CDR3 protein: CASRRDNHVEQYF
CDR3 DNA: TGTGCCAGCCGCCGGGACAACCACGTCGAGCAGTACTTC
clone size: .
V gene: TRBV12-3/TRBV12-4
J gene: TRBJ2-7
D gene: .

CDR3 protein: CASSLLAGPSSGNTIYF
CDR3 DNA: TGTGCCAGCAGCTTGTTGGCAGGGCCAAGCTCTGGAAACACCATATATTTT
clone size: few
V gene: TRBV5-6
J gene: TRBJ1-3
D gene: .

CDR3 protein: CASSLGARREDTQYF
CDR3 DNA: TGTGCCAGCAGCCTTGGGGCCAGGCGTGAGGATACGCAGTATTTT
clone size: .
V gene: TRBV7-3
J gene: TRBJ2-3
D gene: .

CDR3 protein: CASRTSSGGNQPQHF
CDR3 DNA: TGTGCCAGCAGGACGAGTTCGGGAGGCAATCAGCCCCAGCATTTT
clone size: .
V gene: TRBV2
J gene: TRBJ1-5
D gene: .

CDR3 protein: CAIARTSGNNEQFF
CDR3 DNA: TGTGCCATCGCCAGGACTAGCGGAAACAATGAGCAGTTCTTC
clone size: .
V gene: TRBV10-3
J gene: TRBJ2-1
D gene: TRBD2

CDR3 protein: CASSLVGATYNEQFF
CDR3 DNA: TGTGCCAGCAGTTTAGTGGGGGCCACCTACAATGAGCAGTTCTTC
clone size: few
V gene: TRBV12-3/TRBV12-4
J gene: TRBJ2-1
D gene: .

CDR3 protein: CASSVASSGSETQYF
CDR3 DNA: TGTGCCAGCAGCGTAGCTAGTAGCGGGAGTGAGACCCAGTACTTC
clone size: few
V gene: TRBV9
J gene: TRBJ2-5
D gene: TRBD2

CDR3 protein: CAIRTSGDQETQYF
CDR3 DNA: TGTGCCATACGGACTAGCGGAGATCAAGAGACCCAGTACTTC
clone size: few
V gene: TRBV10-3
J gene: TRBJ2-5
D gene: TRBD2

CDR3 protein: CASSLLAGGDEQYF
CDR3 DNA: TGTGCCAGCAGCTTGCTAGCGGGAGGGGACGAGCAGTACTTC
clone size: .
V gene: TRBV5-4
J gene: TRBJ2-7
D gene: TRBD2

CDR3 protein: CASSVPGVGAPGEQYF
CDR3 DNA: TGTGCCAGCAGTGTTCCCGGAGTAGGGGCCCCTGGCGAGCAGTACTTC
clone size: .
V gene: TRBV6-1
J gene: TRBJ2-7
D gene: .

CDR3 protein: CSVAGVGGSGVTSTDTQYF
CDR3 DNA: TGCAGCGTTGCGGGAGTTGGGGGCAGCGGGGTTACTAGCACAGATACGCAGTATTTT
clone size: .
V gene: TRBV29-1
J gene: TRBJ2-3
D gene: .

CDR3 protein: CSASSGYEQYF
CDR3 DNA: TGCAGTGCTTCCAGCGGCTACGAGCAGTACTTC
clone size: few
V gene: TRBV20-1
J gene: TRBJ2-7
D gene: .

CDR3 protein: CASSQDRLAGAEQYF
CDR3 DNA: TGCGCCAGCAGCCAAGACCGTCTAGCGGGGGCCGAGCAGTACTTC
clone size: few
V gene: TRBV4-3
J gene: TRBJ2-7
D gene: TRBD2

CDR3 protein: CASRFGLKNTEAFF
CDR3 DNA: TGTGCCAGCAGGTTCGGTCTGAAGAACACTGAAGCTTTCTTT
clone size: .
V gene: TRBV11-2
J gene: TRBJ1-1
D gene: .

CDR3 protein: CASSPGQGRTFF
CDR3 DNA: TGTGCCAGCAGCCCAGGACAGGGCCGGACTTTTTTT
clone size: .
V gene: TRBV3-1
J gene: TRBJ1-4
D gene: TRBD1

CDR3 protein: CASSIRGDRANSGYTF
CDR3 DNA: TGTGCCAGTAGTATACGTGGGGACAGAGCTAACTCTGGCTACACCTTC
clone size: once
V gene: TRBV19
J gene: TRBJ1-2
D gene: TRBD1

CDR3 protein: CASSPVMAGGVDTQYF
CDR3 DNA: TGTGCCAGTAGCCCCGTAATGGCGGGGGGGGTCGATACGCAGTATTTT
clone size: few
V gene: TRBV19
J gene: TRBJ2-3
D gene: TRBD2